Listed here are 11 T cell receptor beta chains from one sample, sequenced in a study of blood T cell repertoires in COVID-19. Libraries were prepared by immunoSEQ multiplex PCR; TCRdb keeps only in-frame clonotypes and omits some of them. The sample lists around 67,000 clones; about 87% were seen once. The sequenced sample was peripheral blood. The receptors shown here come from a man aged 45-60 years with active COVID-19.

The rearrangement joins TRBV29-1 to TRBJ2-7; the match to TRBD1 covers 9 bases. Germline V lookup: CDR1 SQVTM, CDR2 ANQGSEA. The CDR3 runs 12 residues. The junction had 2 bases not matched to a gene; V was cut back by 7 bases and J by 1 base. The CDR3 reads CSAGQGSYEQYF. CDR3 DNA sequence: TGCAGCGCCGGACAGGGGTCCTACGAGCAGTACTTC.

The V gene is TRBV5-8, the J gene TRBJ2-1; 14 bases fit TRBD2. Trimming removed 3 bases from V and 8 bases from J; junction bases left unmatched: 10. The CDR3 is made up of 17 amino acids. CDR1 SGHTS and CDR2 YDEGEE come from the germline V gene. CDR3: CASSSAVGLAGDDEQFF. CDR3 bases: TGTGCCAGCAGCTCCGCCGTGGGACTAGCGGGAGATGATGAGCAGTTCTTC.

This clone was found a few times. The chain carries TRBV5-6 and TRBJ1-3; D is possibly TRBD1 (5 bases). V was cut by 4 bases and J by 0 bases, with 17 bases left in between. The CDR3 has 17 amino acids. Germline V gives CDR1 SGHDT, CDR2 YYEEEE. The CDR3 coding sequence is TGTGCCAGCAGCCAAGGGGTTGTGGGGCCCTCTGGAAACACCATATATTTT. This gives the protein CASSQGVVGPSGNTIYF.

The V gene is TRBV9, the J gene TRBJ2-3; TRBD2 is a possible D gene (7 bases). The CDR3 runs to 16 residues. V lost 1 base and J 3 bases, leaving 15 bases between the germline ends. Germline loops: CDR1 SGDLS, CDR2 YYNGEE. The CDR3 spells CASSVSGGPRTDTQYF. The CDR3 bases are TGTGCCAGCAGCGTATCGGGGGGCCCTCGAACAGATACGCAGTATTTT.

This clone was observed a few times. CDR3 sequence (DNA): TGTGCCAGCAGATCAGAGGACAGGGCGGGACAGCCCCAGCATTTT. This encodes CASRSEDRAGQPQHF. The chain recombines TRBV28 with TRBJ1-5, with TRBD1 matching over 8 bases. Trimming at V came to 6 bases and at J to 7 bases, leaving 11 bases not matched to a gene. CDR3 length: 15 residues. The germline V gene encodes CDR1 MDHEN and CDR2 SYDVKM.

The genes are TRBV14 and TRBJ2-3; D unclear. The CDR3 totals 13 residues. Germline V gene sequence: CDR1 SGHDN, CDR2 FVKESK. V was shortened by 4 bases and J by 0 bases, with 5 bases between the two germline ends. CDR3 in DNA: TGTGCCAGCAGCCCAATCAGCACAGATACGCAGTATTTT. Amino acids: CASSPISTDTQYF.

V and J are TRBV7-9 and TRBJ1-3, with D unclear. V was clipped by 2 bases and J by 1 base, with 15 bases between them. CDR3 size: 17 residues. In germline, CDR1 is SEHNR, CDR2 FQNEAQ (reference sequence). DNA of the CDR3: TGTGCCAGCAGCTTAAGAGCAGGAAGAGGGTCTGGAAACACCATATATTTT. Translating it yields CASSLRAGRGSGNTIYF.

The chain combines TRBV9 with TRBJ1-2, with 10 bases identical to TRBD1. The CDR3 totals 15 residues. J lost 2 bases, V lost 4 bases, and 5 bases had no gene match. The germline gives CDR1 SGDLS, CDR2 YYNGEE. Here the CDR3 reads CASSNDRGQNYGYTF. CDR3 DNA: TGTGCCAGCAGCAACGACAGGGGGCAGAACTATGGCTACACCTTC.

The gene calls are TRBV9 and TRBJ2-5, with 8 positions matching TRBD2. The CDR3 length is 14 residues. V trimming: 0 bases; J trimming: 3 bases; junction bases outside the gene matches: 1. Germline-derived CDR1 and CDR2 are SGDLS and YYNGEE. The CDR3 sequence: CASSVAGGEETQYF. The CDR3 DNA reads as TGTGCCAGCAGCGTAGCGGGAGGGGAAGAGACCCAGTACTTC. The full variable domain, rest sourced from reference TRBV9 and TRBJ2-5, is DSGVTQTPKHLITATGQRVTLRCSPRSGDLSVYWYQQSLDQGLQFLIQYYNGEERAKGNILERFSAQQFPDLHSELNLSSLELGDSALYFCASSVAGGEETQYFGPGTRLLVL.

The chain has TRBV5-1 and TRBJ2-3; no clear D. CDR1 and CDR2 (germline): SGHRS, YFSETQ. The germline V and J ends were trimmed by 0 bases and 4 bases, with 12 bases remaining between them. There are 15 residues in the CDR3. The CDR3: CASSLGQSLADTQYF. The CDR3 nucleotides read TGCGCCAGCAGCTTGGGTCAATCACTGGCAGATACGCAGTATTTT. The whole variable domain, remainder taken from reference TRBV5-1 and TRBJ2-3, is KAGVTQTPRYLIKTRGQQVTLSCSPISGHRSVSWYQQTPGQGLQFLFEYFSETQRNKGNFPGRFSGRQFSNSRSEMNVSTLELGDSALYLCASSLGQSLADTQYFGPGTRLTVL.

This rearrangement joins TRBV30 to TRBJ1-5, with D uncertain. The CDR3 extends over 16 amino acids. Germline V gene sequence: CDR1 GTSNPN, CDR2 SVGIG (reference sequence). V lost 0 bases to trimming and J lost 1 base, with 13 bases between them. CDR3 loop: CAWSVRHSHSNQPQHF. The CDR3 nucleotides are TGTGCCTGGAGTGTACGGCACAGTCACAGCAATCAGCCCCAGCATTTT.